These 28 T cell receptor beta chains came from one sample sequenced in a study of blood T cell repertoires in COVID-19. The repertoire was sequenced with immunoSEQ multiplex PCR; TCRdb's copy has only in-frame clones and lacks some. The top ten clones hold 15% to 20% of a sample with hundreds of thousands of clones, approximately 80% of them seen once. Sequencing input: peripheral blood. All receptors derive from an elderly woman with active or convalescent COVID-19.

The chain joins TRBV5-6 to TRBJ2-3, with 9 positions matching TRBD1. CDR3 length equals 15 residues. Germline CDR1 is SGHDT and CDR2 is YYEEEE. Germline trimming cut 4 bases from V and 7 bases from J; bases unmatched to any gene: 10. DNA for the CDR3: TGTGCCAGCAGCGCCGGGACAGGGAATAGGAATACGCAGTATTTT. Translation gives CASSAGTGNRNTQYF. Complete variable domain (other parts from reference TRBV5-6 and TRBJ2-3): DAGVTQSPTHLIKTRGQQVTLRCSPKSGHDTVSWYQQALGQGPQFIFQYYEEEERQRGNFPDRFSGHQFPNYSSELNVNALLLGDSALYLCASSAGTGNRNTQYFGPGTRLTVL.

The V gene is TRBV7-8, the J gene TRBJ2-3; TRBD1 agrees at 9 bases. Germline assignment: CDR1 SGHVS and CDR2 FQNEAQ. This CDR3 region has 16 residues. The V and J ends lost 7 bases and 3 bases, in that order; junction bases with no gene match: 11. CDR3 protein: CASKQLGTGTTDTQYF. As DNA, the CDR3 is TGTGCCAGCAAGCAGCTTGGGACAGGGACGACAGATACGCAGTATTTT.

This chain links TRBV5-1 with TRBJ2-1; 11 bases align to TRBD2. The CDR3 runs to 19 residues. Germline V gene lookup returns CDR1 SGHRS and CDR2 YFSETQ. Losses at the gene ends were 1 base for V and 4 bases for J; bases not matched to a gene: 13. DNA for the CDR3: TGCGCCAGCAGCTTGCCGGATCCGGGACTAGCGGTGCATTACAATGAGCAGTTCTTC. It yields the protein CASSLPDPGLAVHYNEQFF.

The CDR3 is CASSLLQGAYEQYF. The CDR3 DNA reads as TGTGCCAGCAGCTTACTACAGGGCGCCTACGAGCAGTACTTC. This chain connects TRBV7-9 to TRBJ2-7; D may be TRBD1 (6 bases). The CDR3 extends over 14 amino acids. Trimming cost V 2 bases and J 2 bases, with 10 bases left between them. Germline assignment: CDR1 SEHNR and CDR2 FQNEAQ (reference sequence).

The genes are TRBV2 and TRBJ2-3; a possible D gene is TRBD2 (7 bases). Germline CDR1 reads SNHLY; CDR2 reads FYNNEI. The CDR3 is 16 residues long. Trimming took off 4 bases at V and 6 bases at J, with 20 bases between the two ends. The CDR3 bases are TGTGCCAGCAGTGTGTTCGAGGGGGGGCAAGGGGATACGCAGTATTTT. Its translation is CASSVFEGGQGDTQYF. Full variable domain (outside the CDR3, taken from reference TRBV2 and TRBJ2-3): EPEVTQTPSHQVTQMGQEVILRCVPISNHLYFYWYRQILGQKVEFLVSFYNNEISEKSEIFDDQFSVERPDGSNFTLKIRSTKLEDSAMYFCASSVFEGGQGDTQYFGPGTRLTVL.

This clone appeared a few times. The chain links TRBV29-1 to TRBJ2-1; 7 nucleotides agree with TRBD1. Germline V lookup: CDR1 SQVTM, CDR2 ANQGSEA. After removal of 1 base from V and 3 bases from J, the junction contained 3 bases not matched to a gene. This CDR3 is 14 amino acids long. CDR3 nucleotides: TGCAGCGTTGAAGCGGGACAGATCTACAATGAGCAGTTCTTC. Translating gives CSVEAGQIYNEQFF.

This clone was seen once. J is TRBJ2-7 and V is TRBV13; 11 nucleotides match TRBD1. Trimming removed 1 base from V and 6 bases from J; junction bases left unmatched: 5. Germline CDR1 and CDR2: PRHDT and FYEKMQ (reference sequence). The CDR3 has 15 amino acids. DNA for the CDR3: TGTGCCAGCAGCTTAGCAGGGACAGGGGGTCCCGAGCAGTACTTC. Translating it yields CASSLAGTGGPEQYF.

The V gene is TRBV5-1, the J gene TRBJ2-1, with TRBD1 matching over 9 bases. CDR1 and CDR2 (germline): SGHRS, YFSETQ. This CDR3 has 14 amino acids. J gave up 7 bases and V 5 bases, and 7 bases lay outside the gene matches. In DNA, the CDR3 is TGCGCCAGCAGATCCGGGACAGGGATGAATGAGCAGTTCTTC. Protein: CASRSGTGMNEQFF. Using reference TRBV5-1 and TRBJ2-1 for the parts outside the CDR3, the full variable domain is KAGVTQTPRYLIKTRGQQVTLSCSPISGHRSVSWYQQTPGQGLQFLFEYFSETQRNKGNFPGRFSGRQFSNSRSEMNVSTLELGDSALYLCASRSGTGMNEQFFGPGTRLTVL.

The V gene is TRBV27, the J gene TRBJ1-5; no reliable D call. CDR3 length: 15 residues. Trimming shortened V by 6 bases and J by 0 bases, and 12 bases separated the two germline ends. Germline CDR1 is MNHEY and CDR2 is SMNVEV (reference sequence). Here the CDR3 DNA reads TGTGCCAGCAGCTTCCCACAAGATAGCAATCAGCCCCAGCATTTT. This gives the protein CASSFPQDSNQPQHF.

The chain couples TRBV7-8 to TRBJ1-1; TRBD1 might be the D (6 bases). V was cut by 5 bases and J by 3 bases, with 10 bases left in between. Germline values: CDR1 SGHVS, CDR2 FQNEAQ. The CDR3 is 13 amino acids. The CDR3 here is CASSSGQYTEAFF. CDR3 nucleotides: TGTGCCAGCAGCAGCGGACAGTACACTGAAGCTTTCTTT.

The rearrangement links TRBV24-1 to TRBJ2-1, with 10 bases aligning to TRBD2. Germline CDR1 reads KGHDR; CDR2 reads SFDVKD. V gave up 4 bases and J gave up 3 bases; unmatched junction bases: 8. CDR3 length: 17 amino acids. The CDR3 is CATSEPASGGVYNEQFF. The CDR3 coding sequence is TGTGCCACCAGTGAGCCTGCTAGCGGGGGCGTCTACAATGAGCAGTTCTTC.

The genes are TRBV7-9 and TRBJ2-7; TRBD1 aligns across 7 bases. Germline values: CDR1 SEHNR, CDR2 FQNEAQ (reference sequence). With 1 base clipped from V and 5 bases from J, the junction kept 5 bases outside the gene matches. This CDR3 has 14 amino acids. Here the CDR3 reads CASSLERGRNEQYF. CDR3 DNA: TGTGCCAGCAGCTTAGAAAGGGGGCGAAACGAGCAGTACTTC.

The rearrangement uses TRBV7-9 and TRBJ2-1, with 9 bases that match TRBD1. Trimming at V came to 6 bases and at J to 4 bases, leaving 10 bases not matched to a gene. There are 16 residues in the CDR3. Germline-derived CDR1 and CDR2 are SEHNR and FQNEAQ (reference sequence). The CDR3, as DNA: TGTGCCAGCAGTCCAAAACCGGGACAGGGTTACAATGAGCAGTTCTTC. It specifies CASSPKPGQGYNEQFF.

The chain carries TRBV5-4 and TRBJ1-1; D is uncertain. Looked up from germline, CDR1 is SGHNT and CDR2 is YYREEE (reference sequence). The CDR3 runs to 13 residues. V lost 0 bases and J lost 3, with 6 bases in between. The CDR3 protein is CASSLEQHTEAFF. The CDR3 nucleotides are TGTGCCAGCAGCTTGGAACAACACACTGAAGCTTTCTTT.

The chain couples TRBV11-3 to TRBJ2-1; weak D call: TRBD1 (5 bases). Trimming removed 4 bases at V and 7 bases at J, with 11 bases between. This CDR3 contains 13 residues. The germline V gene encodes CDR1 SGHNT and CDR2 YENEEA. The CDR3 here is CASSWQGSNEQFF. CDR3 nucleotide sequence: TGTGCCAGCAGCTGGCAGGGAAGTAATGAGCAGTTCTTC. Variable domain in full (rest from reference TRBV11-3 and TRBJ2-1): EAGVVQSPRYKIIEKKQPVAFWCNPISGHNTLYWYLQNLGQGPELLIRYENEEAVDDSQLPKDRFSAERLKGVDSTLKIQPAELGDSAVYLCASSWQGSNEQFFGPGTRLTVL.

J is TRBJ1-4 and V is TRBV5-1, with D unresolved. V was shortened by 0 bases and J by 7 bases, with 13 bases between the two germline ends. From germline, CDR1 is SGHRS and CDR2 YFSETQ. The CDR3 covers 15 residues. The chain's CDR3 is CASSLEQDGIEKLFF. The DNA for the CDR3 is TGCGCCAGCAGCTTGGAGCAGGATGGAATTGAAAAACTGTTTTTT.

In DNA form, the CDR3 reads TGTGCCAGCAGCCCGCGGGGGGAAAAGACCCAGTACTTC. It codes for CASSPRGEKTQYF. The V call is TRBV9, the J call TRBJ2-5; 8 nucleotides match TRBD2. Germline V gene lookup returns CDR1 SGDLS and CDR2 YYNGEE. This CDR3 comprises 13 residues. The junction had 5 bases not matched to a gene; V was cut back by 4 bases and J by 6 bases. Supplemented by reference TRBV9 and TRBJ2-5, the full variable domain reads DSGVTQTPKHLITATGQRVTLRCSPRSGDLSVYWYQQSLDQGLQFLIQYYNGEERAKGNILERFSAQQFPDLHSELNLSSLELGDSALYFCASSPRGEKTQYFGPGTRLLVL.

This CDR3 is CASSPTSGGLTGELFF. The CDR3 DNA reads as TGTGCCAGCAGCCCCACTAGCGGGGGCCTCACCGGGGAGCTGTTTTTT. The chain has TRBV5-4 and TRBJ2-2; 11 bases are shared with TRBD2. Per germline, CDR1 SGHNT and CDR2 YYREEE (reference sequence). After removal of 4 bases from V and 4 bases from J, the junction contained 6 bases not matched to a gene. The CDR3 has 16 residues.

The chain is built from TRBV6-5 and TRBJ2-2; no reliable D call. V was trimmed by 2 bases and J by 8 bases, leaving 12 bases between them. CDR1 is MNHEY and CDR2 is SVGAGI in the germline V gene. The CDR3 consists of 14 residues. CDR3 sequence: CASSYRVVSGELFF. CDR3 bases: TGTGCCAGCAGTTACAGAGTAGTTTCGGGGGAGCTGTTTTTT.

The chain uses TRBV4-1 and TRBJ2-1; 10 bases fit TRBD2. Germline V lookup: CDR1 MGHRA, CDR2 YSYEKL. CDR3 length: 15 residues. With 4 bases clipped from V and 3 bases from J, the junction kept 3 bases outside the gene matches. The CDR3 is CASSLTSGVYNEQFF. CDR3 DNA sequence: TGCGCCAGCAGCCTCACTAGCGGGGTCTACAATGAGCAGTTCTTC.

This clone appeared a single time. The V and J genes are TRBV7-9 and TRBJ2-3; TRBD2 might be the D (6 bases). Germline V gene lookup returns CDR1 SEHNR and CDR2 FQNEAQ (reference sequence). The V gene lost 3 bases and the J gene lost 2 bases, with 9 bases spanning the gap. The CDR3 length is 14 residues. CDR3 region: CASSFRDFTDTQYF. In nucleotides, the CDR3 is TGTGCCAGCAGCTTCCGGGACTTCACAGATACGCAGTATTTT.

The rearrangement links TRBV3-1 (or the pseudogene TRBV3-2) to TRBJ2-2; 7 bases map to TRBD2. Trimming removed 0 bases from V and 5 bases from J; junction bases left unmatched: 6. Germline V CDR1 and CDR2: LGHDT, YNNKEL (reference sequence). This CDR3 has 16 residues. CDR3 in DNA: TGTGCCAGCAGCCAAGAGAGGCGGGAGAGGACCGGGGAGCTGTTTTTT. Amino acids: CASSQERRERTGELFF.

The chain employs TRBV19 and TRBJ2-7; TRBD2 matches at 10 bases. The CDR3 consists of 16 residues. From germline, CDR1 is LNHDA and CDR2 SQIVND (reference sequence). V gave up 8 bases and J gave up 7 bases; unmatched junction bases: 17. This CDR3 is CASAGTSSGRAREQYF. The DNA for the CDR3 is TGTGCCAGTGCCGGGACATCCAGCGGGAGGGCCCGTGAGCAGTACTTC.

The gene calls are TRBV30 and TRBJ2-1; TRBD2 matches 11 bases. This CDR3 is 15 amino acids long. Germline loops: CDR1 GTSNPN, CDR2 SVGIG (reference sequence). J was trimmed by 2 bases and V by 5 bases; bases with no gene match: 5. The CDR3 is CAWVLAGGAYNEQFF. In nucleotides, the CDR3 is TGTGCCTGGGTGCTAGCGGGAGGTGCCTACAATGAGCAGTTCTTC.

The CDR3 DNA follows: TGTGCCAGCAAGCGGGAGATCAAACGCACAGATACGCAGTATTTT. This sequence encodes CASKREIKRTDTQYF. The chain carries TRBV2 and TRBJ2-3; 8 bases line up with TRBD2. Germline loops: CDR1 SNHLY, CDR2 FYNNEI. Trimming at V came to 7 bases and at J to 1 base, leaving 7 bases not matched to a gene. The CDR3 extends over 15 amino acids.

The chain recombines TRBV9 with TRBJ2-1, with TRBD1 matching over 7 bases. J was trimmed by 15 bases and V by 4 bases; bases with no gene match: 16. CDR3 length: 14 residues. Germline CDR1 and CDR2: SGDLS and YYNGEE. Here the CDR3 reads CASSPGTARTPGFF. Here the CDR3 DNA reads TGTGCCAGCAGCCCAGGGACAGCGAGAACTCCCGGGTTCTTC.

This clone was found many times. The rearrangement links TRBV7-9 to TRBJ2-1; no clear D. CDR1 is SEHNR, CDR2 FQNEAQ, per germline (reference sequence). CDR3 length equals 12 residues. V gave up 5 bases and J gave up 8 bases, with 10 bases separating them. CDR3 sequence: CASSPLDHEQFF. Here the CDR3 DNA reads TGTGCCAGCAGCCCTCTAGATCATGAGCAGTTCTTC. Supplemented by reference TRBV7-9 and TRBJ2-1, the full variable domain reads DTGVSQNPRHKITKRGQNVTFRCDPISEHNRLYWYRQTLGQGPEFLTYFQNEAQLEKSRLLSDRFSAERPKGSFSTLEIQRTEQGDSAMYLCASSPLDHEQFFGPGTRLTVL.

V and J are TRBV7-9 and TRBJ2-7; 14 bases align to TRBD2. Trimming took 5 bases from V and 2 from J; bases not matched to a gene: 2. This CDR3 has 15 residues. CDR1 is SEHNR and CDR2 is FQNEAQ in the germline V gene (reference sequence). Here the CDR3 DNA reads TGTGCCAGCAGCCTGGGACTAGCGGGGGCCTACGAGCAGTACTTC. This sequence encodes CASSLGLAGAYEQYF.